This TCR beta chain was recorded in a study of blood T cell repertoires in COVID-19. Across the study: Sites in the United States, Italy and Spain provided acute and convalescent COVID-19 samples.

CDR1 SSHAT and CDR2 FNYEAQ come from the germline V gene (reference sequence). The CDR3 runs to 15 residues. Libraries were prepared by immunoSEQ multiplex PCR; TCRdb keeps only in-frame clonotypes and omits some of them. The sample comprises approximately 54,000 clones, 90% of which are singletons, and 7.5% to 10% rests with the top ten. Details on this clone: At one boundary the junction diverges from the germline segment, which might be a read error.

The chain couples TRBV7-7 to TRBJ2-5; D call uncertain. Sequencing used peripheral blood. The receptor's source is a woman aged 35 to 49 with active COVID-19. In DNA, the CDR3 is TGTGCTAGCAGCTTAGGTGGCACCCGCCCGGAGACCCAGTACTTC. This gives the protein CASSLGGTRPETQYF.